Shown below are 9 T cell receptor beta chains from a single sample sequenced in a study of T-cell memory formation after mild COVID-19. TCRdb re-called the 5' RACE reads through MiXCR, storing one row per CDR3 protein. The data contain fewer than 40,000 distinct CDR3 sequences, under 8% of them singletons. The sequenced sample consisted of PBMCs or a T cell subset sorted from them (not recorded which). These receptors came from a man aged 18-30 years who had mild COVID-19 (a few samples of this study predate the infection). Cell type and time point are not known.

At least ten counts were recorded for this clonotype. This sequence joins TRBV7-3 and TRBJ2-2; no reliable D call. The ends were cut back, 1 base at V and 7 bases at J, with 7 bases in the middle. CDR1 SGHTA and CDR2 FQGTGA come from the germline V gene. The CDR3 runs 13 residues. In DNA form, the CDR3 reads TGTGCCAGCAGCTTAAGATGGGGCGGGGAGCTGTTTTTT. This codes for CASSLRWGGELFF.

The table lists this clonotype with many counts. The chain recombines TRBV5-1 with TRBJ2-1; unclear D gene. Trimming removed 4 bases at V and 7 bases at J, with 12 bases between. The germline V gene encodes CDR1 SGHRS and CDR2 YFSETQ. The CDR3 runs 13 residues. CDR3 sequence: CASSPLGGNEQFF. The CDR3, as DNA: TGCGCCAGCAGCCCCTTGGGCGGAAATGAGCAGTTCTTC.

The chain uses TRBV7-2 and TRBJ1-3, with D possibly TRBD1 on 6 matching bases. This CDR3 has 14 residues. Trimming left V 2 bases short and J 3 bases short, with 8 bases between. CDR1 and CDR2 from the germline V gene are SGHTA and FQGNSA. The chain's CDR3 is CASSLRGVGNTIYF. The CDR3 coding sequence is TGTGCCAGCAGCTTAAGGGGGGTTGGAAACACCATATATTTT.

There are many counts of this clonotype. The chain combines TRBV4-1 with TRBJ2-1, with no clear D. This CDR3 comprises 17 residues. V lost 2 bases to trimming and J lost 1 base, with 15 bases between them. Per the germline V gene, CDR1 is MGHRA and CDR2 is YSYEKL. The CDR3 sequence: CASSQPTGYGSYNEQFF. CDR3 in DNA: TGCGCCAGCAGCCAACCTACGGGTTATGGGTCCTACAATGAGCAGTTCTTC.

This clonotype was picked up many times. For the CDR3, the DNA is TGTGCCAGCAGCTTAGGACCGGGACAAGGGCACACTGAAGCTTTCTTT. Protein product: CASSLGPGQGHTEAFF. This chain links TRBV11-2 with TRBJ1-1, with D possibly being TRBD1 (6 bases). The CDR3 runs to 16 residues. In germline, CDR1 is SGHAT, CDR2 FQNNGV. Trimming removed 1 base at V and 3 bases at J, with 15 bases between.

This clonotype was recorded many times. This rearrangement joins TRBV2 to TRBJ2-7; the match to TRBD2 covers 7 bases. V shed 8 bases, J shed 4 bases, and the junction held 2 bases outside the gene matches. The CDR3 covers 11 residues. CDR1 SNHLY and CDR2 FYNNEI come from the germline V gene. The chain's CDR3 is CASELAYEQYV. CDR3 nucleotides: TGTGCCAGCGAACTAGCGTACGAGCAGTACGTC.

There are many counts of this clonotype. This chain joins TRBV12-3 or TRBV12-4 and TRBJ2-2; 7 bases align to TRBD1. J gave up 1 base and V 5 bases, and 4 bases lay outside the gene matches. This CDR3 spans 15 amino acids. This CDR3 reads CASSPGQRNTGELFF. As DNA, the CDR3 is TGTGCCAGCAGTCCGGGACAGAGGAACACCGGGGAGCTGTTTTTT.

This clonotype was picked up many times. The DNA of the CDR3 is TGTGCCTGGAACGAGGCAGGGAATTCACCCCTCCACTTT. This encodes CAWNEAGNSPLHF. The chain combines TRBV30 with TRBJ1-6, with D perhaps matching TRBD1 (5 bases). The CDR3 has 13 amino acids. From germline, CDR1 is GTSNPN and CDR2 SVGIG (reference sequence). Trimming shortened V by 4 bases and J by 7 bases, and 11 bases separated the two germline ends.

This clonotype was counted only a few times. The rearrangement links TRBV13 to TRBJ1-1; no clear D gene. Germline V gene sequence: CDR1 PRHDT, CDR2 FYEKMQ (reference sequence). The CDR3 consists of 15 residues. Trimming took off 0 bases at V and 2 bases at J, with 10 bases between the two ends. CDR3 protein: CASSLGLWGNTEAFF. The CDR3 DNA reads as TGTGCCAGCAGCTTAGGACTTTGGGGAAACACTGAAGCTTTCTTT. The full variable domain, its missing parts supplied by reference TRBV13 and TRBJ1-1, is AAGVIQSPRHLIKEKRETATLKCYPIPRHDTVYWYQQGPGQDPQFLISFYEKMQSDKGSIPDRFSAQQFSDYHSELNMSSLELGDSALYFCASSLGLWGNTEAFFGQGTRLTVV.